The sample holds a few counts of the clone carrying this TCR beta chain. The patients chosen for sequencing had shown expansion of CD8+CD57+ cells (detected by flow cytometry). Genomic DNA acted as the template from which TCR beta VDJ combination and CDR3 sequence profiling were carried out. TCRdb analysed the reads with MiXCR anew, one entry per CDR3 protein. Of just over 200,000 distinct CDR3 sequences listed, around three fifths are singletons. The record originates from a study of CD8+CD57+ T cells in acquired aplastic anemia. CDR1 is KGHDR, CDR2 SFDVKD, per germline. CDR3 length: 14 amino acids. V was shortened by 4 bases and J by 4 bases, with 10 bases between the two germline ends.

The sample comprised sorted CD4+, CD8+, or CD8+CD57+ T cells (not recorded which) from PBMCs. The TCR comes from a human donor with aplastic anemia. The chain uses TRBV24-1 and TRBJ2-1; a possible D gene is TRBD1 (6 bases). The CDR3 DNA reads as TGTGCCACCAGTGACATAACAGGGTACAATGAGCAGTTCTTC. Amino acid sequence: CATSDITGYNEQFF.